One sample yielded the 11 T cell receptor beta chains listed below, sequenced in a study of blood T cells in healthy people across ages. Together with a sample-barcoded 5' primer, a J-beta primer mix was included in a second PCR lasting about 7 to 12 cycles. Via MiXCR, TCRdb re-called the 5' RACE reads, giving one row per CDR3 protein. The table lists fewer than 2 million distinct CDR3 sequences, around 40% of them singletons. Sequencing was performed on blood. The receptors come from a human donor in good health.

Comments on this clonotype: This clone may be a read error of a much larger clone one base away. J is TRBJ2-5 and V is TRBV20-1; D gene unclear. The DNA end is more similar to TRBJ2-7, so the J call may be wrong. The CDR3 totals 11 residues. Germline V CDR1 and CDR2: DFQATT, SNEGSKA (reference sequence). The DNA of the CDR3 is TGCAGGGCTCAGACTTACTACGAGCAGTACTTC. Translated: CRAQTYYEQYF.

J is TRBJ1-4 and V is TRBV29-1, with a weak D call TRBD1 (5 bases). Deletions cut 5 bases from V and 8 bases from J, with 21 bases between. The CDR3 is 15 amino acids. CDR1 and CDR2 from the germline V gene are SQVTM and ANQGSEA. The CDR3 nucleotides are TGCAGCGTTTTGTCCTGGGACGGGGGAGGAGAAAAACTGTTTTTT. It is translated as CSVLSWDGGGEKLFF. Full variable domain (outside the CDR3, taken from reference TRBV29-1 and TRBJ1-4): SAVISQKPSRDICQRGTSLTIQCQVDSQVTMMFWYRQQPGQSLTLIATANQGSEATYESGFVIDKFPISRPNLTFSTLTVSNMSPEDSSIYLCSVLSWDGGGEKLFFGSGTQLSVL.

This rearrangement joins TRBV20-1 to TRBJ2-5, with D perhaps given as TRBD1 or TRBD2 (5 bases each). Germline V lookup: CDR1 DFQATT, CDR2 SNEGSKA (reference sequence). V lost 6 bases and J 4 bases, leaving 15 bases between the germline ends. The CDR3 extends over 13 amino acids. CDR3 amino acids: CSATDGGPETQYF. In DNA, the CDR3 is TGCAGTGCCACTGATGGGGGACCAGAGACCCAGTACTTC.

This clonotype came up a few times. The chain employs TRBV9 and TRBJ2-3; no definite D call. The CDR3 contains 16 residues. The germline V and J ends were trimmed by 4 bases and 2 bases, with 17 bases remaining between them. Germline V gene sequence: CDR1 SGDLS, CDR2 YYNGEE. CDR3 protein: CASSPGPRKVTDTQYF. CDR3 nucleotides: TGTGCCAGCAGCCCAGGACCCCGGAAAGTCACAGATACGCAGTATTTT.

The V call is TRBV12-5, the J call TRBJ2-5, with 7 positions matching TRBD2. Germline CDR1 and CDR2: LGHNT and FRNRAP. The CDR3 totals 13 residues. V lost 2 bases and J lost 7; bases outside the gene matches: 4. The CDR3 loop reads CASGLIPGGTQYF. DNA of the CDR3: TGTGCTAGTGGTTTGATTCCGGGAGGGACCCAGTACTTC.

The chain has TRBV7-2 and TRBJ2-7; the match to TRBD1 covers 8 bases. V shed 3 bases and J 0 bases; nucleotides not matched to a gene: 10. From germline, CDR1 is SGHTA and CDR2 FQGNSA. CDR3 length equals 17 residues. This CDR3 is CASSFLGGQASSYEQYF. The CDR3 bases are TGTGCCAGCAGCTTCCTAGGGGGACAGGCCAGCTCCTACGAGCAGTACTTC.

This clonotype was picked up a small number of times. V usage is TRBV4-3 and J usage is TRBJ2-6; D possibly corresponds to TRBD2 (6 bases). This CDR3 region has 18 residues. Germline CDR1 LGHNA, CDR2 YSLEER. Trimming stripped 1 base from V and 0 bases from J, with 13 bases between. The CDR3 sequence: CASSQGLEGLSGANVLTF. DNA for the CDR3: TGCGCCAGCAGCCAAGGGTTGGAGGGCCTCTCTGGGGCCAACGTCCTGACTTTC.

The CDR3 nucleotides are TGCGCCAGCAGCTGGGACGGTGACTGGAATTCACCCCTCCACTTT. The encoded protein is CASSWDGDWNSPLHF. The chain links TRBV5-1 to TRBJ1-6; maybe TRBD1 (5 bases). The ends were cut back, 3 bases at V and 7 bases at J, with 14 bases in the middle. The germline CDR1 and CDR2 sequences are SGHRS and YFSETQ. This CDR3 has 15 amino acids.

The CDR3, as DNA: TGCGCCAGCAGCCCCCTCCGTGGGGGCGAGGAGACCCAGTACTTC. Its protein is CASSPLRGGEETQYF. The rearrangement links TRBV5-1 to TRBJ2-5; a possible D gene is TRBD1 (6 bases). The CDR3 sequence is 15 residues long. Looked up from germline, CDR1 is SGHRS and CDR2 is YFSETQ. V gave up 4 bases and J gave up 5 bases, with 18 bases separating them.

This chain links TRBV9 with TRBJ2-1, with D maybe TRBD1 (6 bases). Germline V gives CDR1 SGDLS, CDR2 YYNGEE. Trimming removed 0 bases at V and 10 bases at J, with 14 bases between. The CDR3 runs 14 residues. For the CDR3, the DNA is TGTGCCAGCAGCGTAGAAACCAGGGGATTCGAGCAGTTCTTC. Its translation: CASSVETRGFEQFF.

The genes are TRBV7-2 and TRBJ1-1; no clear D gene. The CDR3 has 15 residues. Germline V lookup: CDR1 SGHTA, CDR2 FQGNSA. Trimming left V 1 base short and J 4 bases short, with 13 bases between. CDR3 region: CASSLGGWRSTEAFF. The CDR3 DNA follows: TGTGCCAGCAGCTTAGGAGGTTGGAGGTCCACTGAAGCTTTCTTT.